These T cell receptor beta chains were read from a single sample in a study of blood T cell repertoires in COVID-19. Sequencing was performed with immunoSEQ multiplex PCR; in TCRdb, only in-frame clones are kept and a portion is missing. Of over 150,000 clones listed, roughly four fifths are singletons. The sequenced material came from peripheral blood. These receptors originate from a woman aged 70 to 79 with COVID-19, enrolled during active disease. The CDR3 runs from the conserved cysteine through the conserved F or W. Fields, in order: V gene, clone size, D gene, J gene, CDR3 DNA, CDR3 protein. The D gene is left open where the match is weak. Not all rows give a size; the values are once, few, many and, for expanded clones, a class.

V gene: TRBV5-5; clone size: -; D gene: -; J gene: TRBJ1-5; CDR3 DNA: TGTGCCAGCAGCTTGGCCAGGAGCAATCAGCCCCAGCATTTT; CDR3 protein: CASSLARSNQPQHF
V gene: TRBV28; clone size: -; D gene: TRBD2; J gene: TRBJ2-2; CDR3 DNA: TGTGCCAGCAGTCCAGCGGGGGCGTCGAACACCGGGGAGCTGTTTTTT; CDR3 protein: CASSPAGASNTGELFF
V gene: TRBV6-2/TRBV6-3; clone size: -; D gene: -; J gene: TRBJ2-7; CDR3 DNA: TGTGCCAGCAGTTCGGCTGGAGCAGGGTACGAGCAGTACTTC; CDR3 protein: CASSSAGAGYEQYF
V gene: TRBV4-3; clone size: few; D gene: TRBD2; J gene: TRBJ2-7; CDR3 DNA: TGCGCCAGCAGCCAAAACCCTAGCGGTAGCCTCGAGCAGTACTTC; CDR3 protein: CASSQNPSGSLEQYF
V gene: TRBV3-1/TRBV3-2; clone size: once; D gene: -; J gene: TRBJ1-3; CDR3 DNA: TGTGCCAGCAGCCCCCCGCGGAGGGCGCGATACACCATATATTTT; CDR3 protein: CASSPPRRARYTIYF
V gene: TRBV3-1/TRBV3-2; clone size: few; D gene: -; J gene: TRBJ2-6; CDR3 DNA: TGTGCCAGCAGCCCCGGGATCTCTGGGGCCAACGTCCTGACTTTC; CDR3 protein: CASSPGISGANVLTF
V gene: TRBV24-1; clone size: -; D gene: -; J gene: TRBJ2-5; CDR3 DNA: TGTGCCACCAGTGACCAGGGGAGGGGCGAGACCCAGTACTTC; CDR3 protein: CATSDQGRGETQYF
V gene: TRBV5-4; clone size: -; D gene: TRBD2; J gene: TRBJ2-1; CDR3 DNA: TGTGCCAGCAGCTTGACTAGCGGAACCTACAATGAGCAGTTCTTC; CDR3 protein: CASSLTSGTYNEQFF
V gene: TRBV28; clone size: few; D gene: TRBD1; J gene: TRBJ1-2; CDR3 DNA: TGTGCCAGCAGTTTATCTGTCCAGGGGACAGTTGGTGGCTACACCTTC; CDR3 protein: CASSLSVQGTVGGYTF
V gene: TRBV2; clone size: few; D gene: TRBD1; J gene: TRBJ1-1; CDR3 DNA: TGTGCCAGCAGCGCACAGGGGCAAGTCGCGAACACTGAAGCTTTCTTT; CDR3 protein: CASSAQGQVANTEAFF
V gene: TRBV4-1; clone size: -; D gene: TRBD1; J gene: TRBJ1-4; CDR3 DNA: TGCGCCAGCAGCCAAACGCAAGAGGGGGCACGGAATGAAAAACTGTTTTTT; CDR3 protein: CASSQTQEGARNEKLFF
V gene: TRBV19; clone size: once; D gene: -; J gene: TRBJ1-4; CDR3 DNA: TGTGCCAGTAGCGGGACGACACTCAGAGCGGGTAATGAAAAACTGTTTTTT; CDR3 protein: CASSGTTLRAGNEKLFF
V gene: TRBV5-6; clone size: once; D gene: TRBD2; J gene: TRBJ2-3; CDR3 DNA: TGTGCCAGCAGCTATCGGACTAGCGGGAGCACAGATACGCAGTATTTT; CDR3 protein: CASSYRTSGSTDTQYF
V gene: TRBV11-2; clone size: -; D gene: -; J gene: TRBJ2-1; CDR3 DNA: TGTGCCAGCAGCTTAGAGGGACAAATTGAGCAGTTCTTC; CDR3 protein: CASSLEGQIEQFF
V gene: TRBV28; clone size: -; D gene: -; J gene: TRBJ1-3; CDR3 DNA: TGTGCCAGCAGTTTCCCACTCGGGACATTGGGAAACACCATATATTTT; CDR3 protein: CASSFPLGTLGNTIYF
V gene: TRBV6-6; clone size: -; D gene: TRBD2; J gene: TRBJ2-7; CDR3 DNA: TGTGCCAGCAGTACTAGCGATGCCTCCTACGAGCAGTACTTC; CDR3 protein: CASSTSDASYEQYF
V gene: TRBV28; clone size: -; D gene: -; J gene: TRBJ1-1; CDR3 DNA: TGTGCCAGCAGTCAACCTGGGGGGGTCAGGACTGAAGCTTTCTTT; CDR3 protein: CASSQPGGVRTEAFF
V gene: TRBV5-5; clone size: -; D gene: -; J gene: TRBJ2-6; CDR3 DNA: TGTGCCAGCAGCTTCCGAGAGGCTGGGGCCAACGTCCTGACTTTC; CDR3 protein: CASSFREAGANVLTF
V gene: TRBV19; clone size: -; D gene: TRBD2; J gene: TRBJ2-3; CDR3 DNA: TGTGCCAGTAGTATAGGCGGGACTAGCGGCACAGATACGCAGTATTTT; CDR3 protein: CASSIGGTSGTDTQYF
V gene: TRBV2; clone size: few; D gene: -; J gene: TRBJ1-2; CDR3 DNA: TGTGCCAGCAAGGCCGGCACCCGGGAGGGCTACACCTTC; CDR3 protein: CASKAGTREGYTF
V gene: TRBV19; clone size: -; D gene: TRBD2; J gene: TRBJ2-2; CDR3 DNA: TGTGCCAGTAGAGGGACTACGGGGAGAAACACCGGGGAGCTGTTTTTT; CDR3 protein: CASRGTTGRNTGELFF
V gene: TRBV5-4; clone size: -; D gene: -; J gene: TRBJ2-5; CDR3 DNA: TGTGCCAGCAGCTTCGGACTGACGGGGGTTCAAGAGACCCAGTACTTC; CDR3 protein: CASSFGLTGVQETQYF
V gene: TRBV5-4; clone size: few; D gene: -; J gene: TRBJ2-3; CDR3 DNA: TGTGCCAGCAGCTTACCAGCGACAGATACGCAGTATTTT; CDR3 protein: CASSLPATDTQYF
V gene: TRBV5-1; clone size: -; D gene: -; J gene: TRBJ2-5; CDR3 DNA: TGCGCCAGCAGCTTCAAGGGAGCGGTAGAGACCCAGTACTTC; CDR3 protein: CASSFKGAVETQYF
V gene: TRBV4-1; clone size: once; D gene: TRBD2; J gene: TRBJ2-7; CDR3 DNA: TGCGCCAGCAGCCCACTAGCGGGAGTACACGAGCAGTACTTC; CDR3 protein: CASSPLAGVHEQYF
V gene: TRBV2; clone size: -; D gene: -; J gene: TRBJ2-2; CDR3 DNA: TGTGCCAGCATTAGGGAGCCGGTAGGGGAGCTGTTTTTT; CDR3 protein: CASIREPVGELFF
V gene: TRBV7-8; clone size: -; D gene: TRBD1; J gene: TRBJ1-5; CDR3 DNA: TGTGCCAGCAGCCGGAGGGGGCAGGGGACGAGTCAGCCCCAGCATTTT; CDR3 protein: CASSRRGQGTSQPQHF
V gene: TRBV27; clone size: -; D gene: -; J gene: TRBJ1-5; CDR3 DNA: TGTGCCAGCAGTTCCCTCCGACCGGGGGTAGGTTATGGGAATCAGCCCCAGCATTTT; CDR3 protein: CASSSLRPGVGYGNQPQHF
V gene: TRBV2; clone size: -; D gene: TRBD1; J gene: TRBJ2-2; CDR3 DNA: TGTGCCAGCAATAGACAGGGGCCTAACACCGGGGAGCTGTTTTTT; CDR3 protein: CASNRQGPNTGELFF
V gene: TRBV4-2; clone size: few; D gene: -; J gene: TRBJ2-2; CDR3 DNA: TGTGCCAGCAGCGGGTGGGGGCGCACCGGGGAGCTGTTTTTT; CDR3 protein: CASSGWGRTGELFF
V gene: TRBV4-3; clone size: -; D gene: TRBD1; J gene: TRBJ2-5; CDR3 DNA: TGCGCCAGCAGCCAATCCTTGGGACAGGGGGTGGAGACCCAGTACTTC; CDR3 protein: CASSQSLGQGVETQYF
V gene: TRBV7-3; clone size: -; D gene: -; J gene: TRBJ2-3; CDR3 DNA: TGTGCCAGCAGCTTAGGACTCACCGGAGATACGCAGTATTTT; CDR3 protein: CASSLGLTGDTQYF
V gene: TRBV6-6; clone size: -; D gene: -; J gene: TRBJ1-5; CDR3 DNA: TGTGCCAGCAGTTACTTGGGGGCTTCTGGCAATCAGCCCCAGCATTTT; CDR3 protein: CASSYLGASGNQPQHF
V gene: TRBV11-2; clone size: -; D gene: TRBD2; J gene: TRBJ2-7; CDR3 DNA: TGTGCCAGCAGCTTGCTCGCGCTAGCGGGAGGCCTCCAATCCTACGAGCAGTACTTC; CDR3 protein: CASSLLALAGGLQSYEQYF
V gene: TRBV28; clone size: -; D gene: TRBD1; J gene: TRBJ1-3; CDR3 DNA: TGTGCCAGCAGTTCACAGGGGCCCGGAAACACCATATATTTT; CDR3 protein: CASSSQGPGNTIYF
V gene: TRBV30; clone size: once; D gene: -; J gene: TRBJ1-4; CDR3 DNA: TGTGCCTGGAGTGTACAGCCTAATGAAAAACTGTTTTTT; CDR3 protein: CAWSVQPNEKLFF
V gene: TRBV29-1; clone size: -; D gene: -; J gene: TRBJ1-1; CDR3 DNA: TGCAGCGTTGGAGGAGTTGTCGGAGGGACGGAAGAAGCTTTCTTT; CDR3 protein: CSVGGVVGGTEEAFF
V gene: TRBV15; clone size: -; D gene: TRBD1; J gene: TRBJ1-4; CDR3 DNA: TGTGCCACCAGCAGGGGACAGGGGATCGTAAAACTGTTTTTT; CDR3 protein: CATSRGQGIVKLFF
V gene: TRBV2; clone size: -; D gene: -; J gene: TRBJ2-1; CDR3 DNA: TGTGCCAGCAGTGAATTTCGGGGGTCAGGGAATGAGCAGTTCTTC; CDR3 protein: CASSEFRGSGNEQFF
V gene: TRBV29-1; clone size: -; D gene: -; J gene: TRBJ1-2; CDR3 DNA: TGCAGCGTTGATATTCAGGGGACGGATGGCTACACCTTC; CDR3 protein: CSVDIQGTDGYTF
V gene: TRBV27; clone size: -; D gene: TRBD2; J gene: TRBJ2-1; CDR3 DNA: TGTGCCAGCAGCCTTAGCGGGGTACCCTACAATGAGCAGTTCTTC; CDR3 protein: CASSLSGVPYNEQFF
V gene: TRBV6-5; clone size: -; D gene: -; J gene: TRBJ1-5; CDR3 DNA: TGTGCCAGCAGTTACTCCGATCAGGGCAATCAGCCCCAGCATTTT; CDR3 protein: CASSYSDQGNQPQHF
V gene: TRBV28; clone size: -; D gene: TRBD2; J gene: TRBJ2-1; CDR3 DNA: TGTGCCAGCAGTTTCGGCGGGAGTAGGCACAATGAGCAGTTCTTC; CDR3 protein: CASSFGGSRHNEQFF
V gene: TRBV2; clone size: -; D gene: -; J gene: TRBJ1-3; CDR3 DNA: TGTGCCAGCAGAAATGCGGGGGTCTCTGGAAACACCATATATTTT; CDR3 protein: CASRNAGVSGNTIYF
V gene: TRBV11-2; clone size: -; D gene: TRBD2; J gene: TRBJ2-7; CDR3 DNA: TGTGCCAGCAGCTTAGATCGTCCACTAGCGAACGAGCAGTACTTC; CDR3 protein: CASSLDRPLANEQYF
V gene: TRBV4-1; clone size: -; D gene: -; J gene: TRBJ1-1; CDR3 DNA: TGCGCCAGCAGCCAAGTCCCCCCTACCGCCATTGAAGCTTTCTTT; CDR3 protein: CASSQVPPTAIEAFF
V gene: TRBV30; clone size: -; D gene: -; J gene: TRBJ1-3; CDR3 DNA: TGTGCCTGGAGTCCCTTCGGGGGAAACACCATATATTTT; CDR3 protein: CAWSPFGGNTIYF
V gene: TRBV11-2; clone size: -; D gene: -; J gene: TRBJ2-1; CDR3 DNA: TGTGCCAGCAGCTTAACCTCAGGACAAGGCTCCTACAATGAGCAGTTCTTC; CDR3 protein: CASSLTSGQGSYNEQFF
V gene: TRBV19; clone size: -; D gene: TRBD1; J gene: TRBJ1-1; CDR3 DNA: TGTGCCAGTAGTATAGGACAGGGGAGAAGGAGTGAAGCTTTCTTT; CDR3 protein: CASSIGQGRRSEAFF
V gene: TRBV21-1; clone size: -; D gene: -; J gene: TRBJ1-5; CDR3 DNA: TGTGCCAGCAGCTCTCCGTCGGACAGGTTAGTAATATATAGCAATCAGCCCCAGCATTTT; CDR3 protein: CASSSPSDRLVIYSNQPQHF
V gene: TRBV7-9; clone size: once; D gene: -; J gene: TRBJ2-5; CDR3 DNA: TGTGCCAGCAGCTTAGACAGGGTTTGGGAGACCCAGTACTTC; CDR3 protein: CASSLDRVWETQYF
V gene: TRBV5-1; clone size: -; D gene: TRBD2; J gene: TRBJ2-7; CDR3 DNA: TGCGCCAGCAGCGCTAGCGGGACGTCCTACGAGCAGTACTTC; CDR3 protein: CASSASGTSYEQYF
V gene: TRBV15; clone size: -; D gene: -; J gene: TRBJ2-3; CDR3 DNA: TGTGCCACCAGCAGAGCCGGGTCAGGGCGCGATACGCAGTATTTT; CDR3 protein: CATSRAGSGRDTQYF
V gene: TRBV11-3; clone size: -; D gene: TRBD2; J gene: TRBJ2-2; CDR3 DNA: TGTGCCAGCAGCCCGGGGACTAGCCCAGGACGGGAGCTGTTTTTT; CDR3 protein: CASSPGTSPGRELFF
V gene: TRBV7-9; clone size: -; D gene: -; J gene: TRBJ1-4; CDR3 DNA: TGTGCCAGCAGTTTGACGTCGGGTGTAGAAAAACTGTTTTTT; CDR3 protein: CASSLTSGVEKLFF
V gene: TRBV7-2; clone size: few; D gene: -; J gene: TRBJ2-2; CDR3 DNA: TGTGCCAGCAGCCCTGCGAAAGCCGGGGAGCTGTTTTTT; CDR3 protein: CASSPAKAGELFF
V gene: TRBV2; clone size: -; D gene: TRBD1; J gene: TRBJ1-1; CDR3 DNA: TGTGCCAGCCAAGCAGGGTCAGGGGGAACAACTGAAGCTTTCTTT; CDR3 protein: CASQAGSGGTTEAFF
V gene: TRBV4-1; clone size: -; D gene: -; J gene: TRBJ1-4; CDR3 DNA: TGCGCCAGCAGCCCAGTACAGGGTTGGACTAATGAAAAACTGTTTTTT; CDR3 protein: CASSPVQGWTNEKLFF
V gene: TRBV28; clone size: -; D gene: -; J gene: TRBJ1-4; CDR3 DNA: TGTGCCAGCACCTCCCCGGGACTGACGTTGGTGGGACTGTTTTTT; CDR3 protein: CASTSPGLTLVGLFF
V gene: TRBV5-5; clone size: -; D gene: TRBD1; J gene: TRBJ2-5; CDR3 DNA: TGTGCCAGCAGCGAGGACAGGGGGATCCAAGAGACCCAGTACTTC; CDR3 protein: CASSEDRGIQETQYF